The 21 T cell receptor beta chains below all came from one sample that was sequenced in a study of blood T cell repertoires in COVID-19 (dated by TCRdb to 2018 to 2021). The library was obtained by the immunoSEQ multiplex PCR assay. Entries here come from immuneACCESS through TCRdb and include only in-frame sequences with V and J called. Some clones fail to appear in such tables; in the studies checked, an unresolved V gene covers under half of the shortfall, and the cause of the remainder is unknown. The sample yields approximately 150,000 clones; 84% were counted once. The ten largest clones add up to roughly a tenth of the sample. Sequencing was performed on peripheral blood. These receptors came from a man aged 65 to 85 with active or convalescent COVID-19.

This chain connects TRBV18 to TRBJ2-5; D may be TRBD1 (5 bases). The CDR3 is made up of 12 amino acids. CDR1 and CDR2 from the germline V gene are KGHSH and LQKENI. V was shortened by 6 bases and J by 5 bases, with 10 bases between the two germline ends. The CDR3 region has the DNA TGTGCCAGCTCCGGCTCAGGGGAGACCCAGTACTTC. Translating it yields CASSGSGETQYF.

The chain joins TRBV7-9 to TRBJ2-2, with 12 bases aligning to TRBD1. Germline V gene lookup returns CDR1 SEHNR and CDR2 FQNEAQ (reference sequence). J lost 7 bases, V lost 3 bases, and 6 bases had no gene match. This CDR3 spans 16 amino acids. CDR3 coding DNA: TGTGCCAGCAGCTTCCGGGACAGGGGGCTTGACGGGGAGCTGTTTTTT. This gives the protein CASSFRDRGLDGELFF.

J is TRBJ1-4 and V is TRBV7-2; possible D gene TRBD1, 6 bases. Trimming pared 5 bases from V and 5 bases from J, leaving 12 bases between. The length of the CDR3 is 14 residues. Germline V lookup: CDR1 SGHTA, CDR2 FQGNSA. For the CDR3, the DNA is TGTGCCAGCAGCAGACGGGGGGCGAATGAAAAACTGTTTTTT. Translation: CASSRRGANEKLFF.

V gene TRBV4-3 combines with J gene TRBJ2-5; 7 nucleotides align to TRBD2. Germline V CDR1 and CDR2: LGHNA, YSLEER. J lost 2 bases, V lost 4 bases, and 7 bases had no gene match. This CDR3 is 15 amino acids long. CDR3: CASSLLTGGQETQYF. CDR3 coding DNA: TGCGCCAGCAGCCTCCTGACGGGGGGTCAAGAGACCCAGTACTTC.

This chain uses TRBV19 with TRBJ1-1; the match to TRBD1 covers 10 bases. CDR1 LNHDA and CDR2 SQIVND come from the germline V gene (reference sequence). This CDR3 has 14 amino acids. V gave up 6 bases and J gave up 4 bases; unmatched junction bases: 5. CDR3: CASRTGTGATEAFF. The CDR3 nucleotides read TGTGCCAGTAGGACCGGGACAGGGGCCACTGAAGCTTTCTTT.

The chain uses TRBV5-1 and TRBJ1-1, with D hard to call. CDR3 length: 14 residues. Germline CDR1 reads SGHRS; CDR2 reads YFSETQ. Trimming cost V 7 bases and J 0 bases, with 13 bases left between them. The CDR3 spells CASRPELMNTEAFF. CDR3 in DNA: TGCGCCAGCCGTCCGGAGCTAATGAACACTGAAGCTTTCTTT.

The chain carries TRBV18 and TRBJ2-7; possible D gene TRBD2, 5 bases. The V gene lost 2 bases and the J gene lost 5 bases, with 13 bases spanning the gap. This CDR3 contains 14 residues. Germline loops: CDR1 KGHSH, CDR2 LQKENI. The CDR3 coding sequence is TGTGCCAGCTCACCAGGGCGGGCTGAAAACGAGCAGTACTTC. Its protein product is CASSPGRAENEQYF.

The chain couples TRBV28 to TRBJ1-5; 7 nucleotides align to TRBD1. J was trimmed by 1 base and V by 4 bases; bases with no gene match: 10. The CDR3 contains 17 residues. Germline V gene data show CDR1 as MDHEN and CDR2 as SYDVKM. CDR3 coding DNA: TGTGCCAGCAGTTCCTCGACAAGGGGGCGGAGCAATCAGCCCCAGCATTTT. This codes for CASSSSTRGRSNQPQHF.

The genes are TRBV6-5 and TRBJ1-1, with D maybe TRBD1 (6 bases). The CDR3 consists of 15 residues. The germline V gene encodes CDR1 MNHEY and CDR2 SVGAGI. The V end lost 6 bases, the J end lost 3 bases, and 17 bases lay between the germline ends. The CDR3 coding sequence is TGTGCCAGCAGACCCCGGGGGGGGGCGCACACTGAAGCTTTCTTT. This translates into CASRPRGGAHTEAFF.

This clone was recorded a few times. The chain joins TRBV29-1 to TRBJ1-5; 7 positions match TRBD1. The V gene end was trimmed by 4 bases and the J gene end by 4 bases; junction bases not matched to a gene: 4. The germline V gene encodes CDR1 SQVTM and CDR2 ANQGSEA. CDR3 length: 13 amino acids. CDR3 DNA: TGCAGCGTTGGGACAGGTGTAAATCAGCCCCAGCATTTT. It translates to CSVGTGVNQPQHF.

J is TRBJ2-2 and V is TRBV6-2 or TRBV6-3, with D possibly being TRBD1 (5 bases). The CDR3 runs 15 residues. Trimming pared 2 bases from V and 4 bases from J, leaving 11 bases between. From germline, CDR1 is MNHEY and CDR2 SVGEGT. In nucleotides, the CDR3 is TGTGCCAGCAGTTACCACAGGTCGAGCACCGGGGAGCTGTTTTTT. It codes for CASSYHRSSTGELFF.

The chain combines TRBV27 with TRBJ1-5; 7 nucleotides line up with TRBD1. With 2 bases clipped from V and 0 bases from J, the junction kept 16 bases outside the gene matches. This CDR3 region has 20 residues. Germline V gene data show CDR1 as MNHEY and CDR2 as SMNVEV (reference sequence). This CDR3 reads CASSLDKGADRIYSNQPQHF. The CDR3 DNA is TGTGCCAGCAGTTTAGATAAGGGGGCCGATAGAATTTATAGCAATCAGCCCCAGCATTTT.

The V gene is TRBV6-5, the J gene TRBJ2-7, with a weak D call TRBD1 (5 bases). The CDR3 length is 14 residues. The germline gives CDR1 MNHEY, CDR2 SVGAGI. Trimming cost V 6 bases and J 0 bases, with 12 bases left between them. The CDR3 loop is CASSRQLSSYEQYF. For the CDR3, the DNA is TGTGCCAGCAGCCGACAGCTAAGCTCCTACGAGCAGTACTTC.

The chain recombines TRBV7-9 with TRBJ2-5, with D perhaps matching TRBD1 (6 bases). The CDR3 has 14 residues. The V end lost 8 bases, the J end lost 0 bases, and 13 bases lay between the germline ends. CDR1 is SEHNR and CDR2 is FQNEAQ in the germline V gene (reference sequence). The DNA of the CDR3 is TGTGCCAGCGGCCTTGGGACACACCAAGAGACCCAGTACTTC. It translates to CASGLGTHQETQYF.

This clone was observed a single time. The chain has TRBV3-1 (or the pseudogene TRBV3-2) and TRBJ2-1; 12 bases map to TRBD2. V shed 4 bases, J shed 7 bases, and the junction held 8 bases outside the gene matches. Germline loops: CDR1 LGHDT, CDR2 YNNKEL (reference sequence). The CDR3 spans 16 residues. Here the CDR3 reads CASSRQTSGSLNEQFF. For the CDR3, the DNA is TGTGCCAGCAGCCGACAGACTAGCGGGAGCTTAAATGAGCAGTTCTTC.

The V gene is TRBV28, the J gene TRBJ2-7; D gene ambiguous. The CDR3 length is 11 residues. Germline V gene data show CDR1 as MDHEN and CDR2 as SYDVKM. The V end lost 8 bases, the J end lost 4 bases, and 9 bases lay between the germline ends. CDR3 in DNA: TGTGCCAGCGGCCATTATTACGAGCAGTACTTC. It yields the protein CASGHYYEQYF. The full variable domain, its missing parts supplied by reference TRBV28 and TRBJ2-7, is DVKVTQSSRYLVKRTGEKVFLECVQDMDHENMFWYRQDPGLGLRLIYFSYDVKMKEKGDIPEGYSVSREKKERFSLILESASTNQTSMYLCASGHYYEQYFGPGTRLTVT.

The gene calls are TRBV5-1 and TRBJ2-5; a possible D gene is TRBD1 (6 bases). V lost 2 bases to trimming and J lost 1 base, with 15 bases between them. The CDR3 spans 16 residues. Germline V CDR1 and CDR2: SGHRS, YFSETQ. The CDR3 DNA is TGCGCCAGCAGCTTTGCCGGGACACGGGTCCAAGAGACCCAGTACTTC. Its protein product is CASSFAGTRVQETQYF.

The J gene is TRBJ1-1, the V gene TRBV30, with D hard to call. The CDR3 has 13 residues. From germline, CDR1 is GTSNPN and CDR2 SVGIG (reference sequence). V was trimmed by 0 bases and J by 5 bases, leaving 10 bases between them. Written as DNA, the CDR3 is TGTGCCTGGAGTGTAACAGTTGGAACTGAAGCTTTCTTT. Amino acid sequence: CAWSVTVGTEAFF.

The rearrangement links TRBV30 to TRBJ1-1, with D possibly being TRBD1 (5 bases). This CDR3 is built from 14 residues. Looked up from germline, CDR1 is GTSNPN and CDR2 is SVGIG (reference sequence). Trimming took 1 base from V and 4 from J, leaving 13 bases between them. CDR3 protein: CAWSAQGGVTEAFF. The CDR3 region has the DNA TGTGCCTGGAGTGCCCAGGGAGGGGTCACTGAAGCTTTCTTT.

The chain links TRBV18 to TRBJ2-2, with 12 nucleotides matching TRBD2. The V gene's germline CDR1 is KGHSH and CDR2 LQKENI. The CDR3 consists of 16 residues. Germline trimming cut 3 bases from V and 3 bases from J; bases unmatched to any gene: 2. The CDR3 loop is CASSPRTSGDTGELFF. As DNA, the CDR3 is TGTGCCAGCTCACCCCGGACTAGCGGGGACACCGGGGAGCTGTTTTTT. The whole variable domain, filled in from reference TRBV18 and TRBJ2-2, reads NAGVMQNPRHLVRRRGQEARLRCSPMKGHSHVYWYRQLPEEGLKFMVYLQKENIIDESGMPKERFSAEFPKEGPSILRIQQVVRGDSAAYFCASSPRTSGDTGELFFGEGSRLTVL.

The chain employs TRBV27 and TRBJ1-2, with D perhaps matching TRBD1 (6 bases). The germline V gene encodes CDR1 MNHEY and CDR2 SMNVEV (reference sequence). Trimming took off 5 bases at V and 6 bases at J, with 13 bases between the two ends. This CDR3 region has 13 residues. In nucleotides, the CDR3 is TGTGCCAGCAGTAGGACAGTAGTCCATGGCTACACCTTC. It encodes CASSRTVVHGYTF.